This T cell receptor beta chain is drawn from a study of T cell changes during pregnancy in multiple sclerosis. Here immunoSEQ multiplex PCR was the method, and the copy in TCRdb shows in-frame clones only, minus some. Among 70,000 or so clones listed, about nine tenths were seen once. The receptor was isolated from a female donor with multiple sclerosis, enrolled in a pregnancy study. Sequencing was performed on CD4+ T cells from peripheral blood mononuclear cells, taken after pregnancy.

CDR3 sequence: CASSPLAGGFTDTQYF. The DNA for the CDR3 is TGTGCCAGCTCACCGCTAGCGGGAGGATTCACAGATACGCAGTATTTT. The rearrangement joins TRBV18 to TRBJ2-3; 11 bases map to TRBD2. CDR3 size: 16 residues. V dropped 3 bases and J dropped 2; count of bases not matched to a gene: 4. Germline CDR1 KGHSH, CDR2 LQKENI. The full variable domain, rest sourced from reference TRBV18 and TRBJ2-3, is NAGVMQNPRHLVRRRGQEARLRCSPMKGHSHVYWYRQLPEEGLKFMVYLQKENIIDESGMPKERFSAEFPKEGPSILRIQQVVRGDSAAYFCASSPLAGGFTDTQYFGPGTRLTVL.